This is a list of T cell receptor beta chains from one sample in a study of long-term antiretroviral therapy in people with HIV. TCRdb keeps only in-frame clones here, not all; method: immunoSEQ multiplex PCR. The repertoire consists of 25,000 to 30,000 clones, with around 90% occurring once and the leading ten covering about 8.3%. Here the sequenced sample was unsorted PBMCs, taken 3.2 years before starting antiretroviral therapy. The receptors here all came from a man aged 50 to 60 with HIV. Both conserved end residues are part of each CDR3. The D gene is left open where the match is weak. A clone size is listed for some rows: how often the clone was seen (once, few, many), or a class if it is expanded.

clone_size,j_call,cdr3_length,v_call,d_call,cdr3_aa,cdr3_nt
once,TRBJ1-1,14,TRBV7-8,TRBD1,CASILDGTGGEAFF,TGTGCCAGCATCTTGGATGGGACAGGGGGTGAAGCTTTCTTT
NA,TRBJ1-5,14,TRBV5-3,NA,CARSLYSFNQPQHF,TGTGCCAGAAGCTTGTACAGCTTCAATCAGCCCCAGCATTTT
NA,TRBJ2-6,13,TRBV7-2,TRBD1,CASSPQTGVILTF,TGTGCCAGCAGCCCGCAGACAGGGGTTATCCTGACTTTC
NA,TRBJ2-3,15,TRBV7-9,NA,CASSLYRVMTDTQYF,TGTGCCAGCAGCTTATACAGGGTGATGACAGATACGCAGTATTTT
NA,TRBJ1-5,15,TRBV9,NA,CASSVTGTDYQPQHF,TGTGCCAGCAGCGTCACCGGGACGGATTATCAGCCCCAGCATTTT
few,TRBJ1-2,15,TRBV19,NA,CASSPRGTGAYGYTF,TGTGCCAGTAGTCCCCGTGGGACTGGAGCTTATGGCTACACCTTC
NA,TRBJ1-2,16,TRBV18,NA,CASSPPAGDFNYGYTF,TGTGCCAGCTCACCACCCGCAGGGGATTTTAACTATGGCTACACCTTC
NA,TRBJ2-1,17,TRBV5-1,NA,CASSLAPGAGSYNEQFF,TGCGCCAGCAGCTTGGCCCCGGGGGCTGGGTCCTACAATGAGCAGTTCTTC
once,TRBJ1-1,15,TRBV5-1,NA,CASSLNPSNEDEAFF,TGCGCCAGCAGCTTGAACCCCTCTAATGAGGATGAAGCTTTCTTT
NA,TRBJ2-2,14,TRBV5-1,NA,CASKEGLRPGELFF,TGCGCCAGCAAGGAGGGGTTAAGGCCCGGGGAGCTGTTTTTT
NA,TRBJ1-1,14,TRBV7-3,TRBD1,CASSRTGLNTEAFF,TGTGCCAGCAGCCGGACAGGGTTGAACACTGAAGCTTTCTTT
NA,TRBJ2-7,15,TRBV6-5,TRBD1,CASSYSGTGDYEQYF,TGTGCCAGCAGTTACTCGGGGACAGGGGATTACGAGCAGTACTTC
once,TRBJ1-6,16,TRBV7-3,NA,CASSLGRGAGNSPLHF,TGTGCCAGCAGCTTAGGTCGGGGGGCAGGGAATTCACCCCTCCACTTT
NA,TRBJ2-5,14,TRBV14,NA,CASSQGSLGGTQYF,TGTGCCAGCAGCCAGGGGTCCCTGGGTGGGACCCAGTACTTC
NA,TRBJ1-5,15,TRBV2,TRBD1,CASSSDRGTNQPQHF,TGTGCCAGCAGTTCCGACAGGGGGACCAATCAGCCCCAGCATTTT
NA,TRBJ1-1,17,TRBV4-1,NA,CASSQVAGVRLFTEAFF,TGCGCCAGCAGCCAAGTTGCGGGGGTTAGACTTTTTACTGAAGCTTTCTTT
once,TRBJ2-7,16,TRBV15,NA,CATSRPGTSNSYEQYF,TGTGCCACCAGCAGGCCCGGGACATCGAACTCCTACGAGCAGTACTTC
NA,TRBJ2-1,17,TRBV5-1,NA,CASSLEVGAAGYNEQFF,TGCGCCAGCAGCTTGGAGGTTGGGGCCGCCGGGTACAATGAGCAGTTCTTC
NA,TRBJ2-3,14,TRBV11-2,TRBD1,CASSLGTGDDTQYF,TGTGCCAGCAGCTTGGGGACAGGGGATGATACGCAGTATTTT
NA,TRBJ1-5,13,TRBV10-3,NA,CAISERDLRPQHF,TGTGCCATCAGTGAGCGCGACCTGCGGCCCCAGCATTTT
NA,TRBJ1-4,13,TRBV28,NA,CASSAGQNEKLFF,TGTGCCAGCAGTGCTGGACAGAACGAAAAACTGTTTTTT
NA,TRBJ2-5,16,TRBV9,TRBD1,CASSSGQGAPQETQYF,TGTGCCAGCAGCTCCGGACAGGGGGCGCCCCAAGAGACCCAGTACTTC
NA,TRBJ1-5,16,TRBV28,TRBD1,CASSFWDRNRNQPQHF,TGTGCCAGCAGTTTCTGGGACAGGAACCGCAATCAGCCCCAGCATTTT
NA,TRBJ1-1,11,TRBV4-2,NA,CASSQQGEAFF,TGTGCCAGCAGCCAGCAGGGCGAAGCTTTCTTT
NA,TRBJ1-2,13,TRBV2,TRBD1,CASSLGQGYGYTF,TGTGCCAGCAGTCTAGGACAGGGTTATGGCTACACCTTC
NA,TRBJ2-7,17,TRBV15,NA,CATSRDTHLSGVWEQYF,TGTGCCACCAGCAGAGATACTCATCTTTCGGGAGTTTGGGAGCAGTACTTC
NA,TRBJ1-1,13,TRBV6-1,NA,CASSDHRNTEAFF,TGTGCCAGCAGTGACCACAGGAACACTGAAGCTTTCTTT
NA,TRBJ1-1,15,TRBV10-3,TRBD1,CAISPDRELWTEAFF,TGTGCCATCAGCCCGGACAGGGAATTGTGGACTGAAGCTTTCTTT
NA,TRBJ2-7,15,TRBV30,TRBD2,CAWSEGLAGVNEQYF,TGTGCCTGGAGTGAGGGTCTAGCGGGAGTCAACGAGCAGTACTTC
NA,TRBJ2-7,14,TRBV5-4,NA,CASSPPGPSYEQYF,TGTGCCAGCAGCCCACCGGGACCCTCCTACGAGCAGTACTTC
NA,TRBJ1-1,13,TRBV2,NA,CASSSTPLTEAFF,TGTGCCAGCAGTTCTACACCTCTCACTGAAGCTTTCTTT
NA,TRBJ2-3,11,TRBV7-9,NA,CASTEGYTQYF,TGTGCCAGCACCGAAGGATATACGCAGTATTTT
medium-sized,TRBJ1-2,12,TRBV9,NA,CASSVGGYGYTF,TGTGCCAGCAGCGTAGGGGGGTATGGCTACACCTTC
NA,TRBJ2-3,15,TRBV5-1,NA,CASGADPSSTDTQYF,TGCGCCAGCGGTGCAGACCCTAGCAGCACAGATACGCAGTATTTT
NA,TRBJ1-3,14,TRBV28,TRBD1,CASSLTGSGNTIYF,TGTGCCAGCAGTTTGACAGGGAGTGGAAACACCATATATTTT
NA,TRBJ2-1,15,TRBV5-1,TRBD1,CASSLQGSSYNEQFF,TGCGCCAGCAGCTTACAGGGGAGCTCCTACAATGAGCAGTTCTTC
NA,TRBJ1-1,15,TRBV5-1,NA,CASRQGAFMNTEAFF,TGCGCCAGCAGACAGGGAGCGTTCATGAACACTGAAGCTTTCTTT
NA,TRBJ1-3,14,TRBV9,NA,CASSEVNSGNTIYF,TGTGCCAGCAGCGAGGTTAATTCTGGAAACACCATATATTTT